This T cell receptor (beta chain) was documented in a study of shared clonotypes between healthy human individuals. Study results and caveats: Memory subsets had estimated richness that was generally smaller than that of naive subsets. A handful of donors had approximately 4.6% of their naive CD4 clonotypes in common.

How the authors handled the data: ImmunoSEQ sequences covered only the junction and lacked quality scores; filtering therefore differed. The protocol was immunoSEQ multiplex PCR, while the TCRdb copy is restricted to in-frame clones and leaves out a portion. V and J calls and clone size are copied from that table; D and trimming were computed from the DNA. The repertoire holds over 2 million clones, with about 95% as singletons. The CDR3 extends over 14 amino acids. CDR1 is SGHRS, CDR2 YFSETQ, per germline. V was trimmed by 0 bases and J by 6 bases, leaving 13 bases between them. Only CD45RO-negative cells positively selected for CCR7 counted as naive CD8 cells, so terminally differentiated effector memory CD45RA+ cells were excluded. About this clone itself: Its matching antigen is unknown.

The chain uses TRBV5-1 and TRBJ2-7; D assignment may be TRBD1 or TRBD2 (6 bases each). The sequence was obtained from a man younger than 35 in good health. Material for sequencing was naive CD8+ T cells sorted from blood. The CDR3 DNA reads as TGCGCCAGCAGCTTGGCGGGGGCGCATATCGAGCAGTACTTC. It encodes CASSLAGAHIEQYF.